This TCR beta chain was identified during a study of graft-versus-host responses after intestinal transplantation (dated by TCRdb to about 2021). Some background on the complete study: Recipients received multivisceral, liver-intestinal, or isolated intestinal transplants. Anti-thymocyte globulin induction was given to all recipients, followed by maintenance tacrolimus and steroids for approximately three years. After intestinal transplantation, graft-versus-host and host-versus-graft alloreactive T cell clones were followed in the graft, circulation and bone marrow using bulk TCR-beta CDR3 sequencing. To identify alloreactive clones, pre-transplant mixed lymphocyte reaction products were sequenced and then compared with unstimulated pre-transplant donor and recipient T cells. A cohort of about 25 intestinal transplant recipients, including one retransplant, was enrolled, and a few patients lacking pretransplant specimens were excluded. A peak of at least 4% donor T cells among recipient peripheral blood mononuclear cells was the definition used for donor T cell macrochimerism. Rather than going through the commercial service, samples from a few later patients were sequenced in-house on an Illumina MiSeq and processed with MiXCR.

The time point label, read with the paper, signifies: cells obtained before transplantation from donor or recipient. CD3+CD4+ and CD3+CD8+ populations were FACS-sorted from unstimulated pre-transplant donor and recipient cells taken from spleen or lymph nodes. The count of this clone is one. Its target antigen remains unknown. No much larger clonotype is one base removed from it; base qualities were not supplied. Receptors were amplified or captured by the immunoSEQ multiplex PCR assay. In most patients, genomic DNA was isolated using the Qiagen DNeasy Blood and Tissue Kit and sent frozen to Adaptive Biotechnologies for TCR sequencing. For most patients, high-throughput TCR-beta CDR3 sequencing of genomic DNA was performed by Adaptive Biotechnologies. The paper's processing steps were these. TCR sequencing data for roughly 20 patients were retrieved from Adaptive's ImmunoSEQ software; three other patients were processed with MiXCR and VDJtools. To correct CD4 versus CD8 sorting errors, sequences present in both subsets at a frequency ratio below 5:1 were removed. Because the origin of CDR3 nucleotide sequences shared between donor and recipient could not be assigned, those sequences were removed. At least 2-fold expansion over unstimulated cells and a minimum CFSE-low frequency of 0.002% (template counts) or 0.001% (read counts) were required for clones to be classified as alloreactive. A clone was considered mappable if detected in the sequenced pre-transplant spleen, lymph node, or MLR CFSE-low populations of the donor or recipient. The cumulative frequency of alloreactive clones was calculated as a percentage of all sequences, weighted by copy number. TCRdb provides this immuneACCESS table in a form limited to in-frame rearrangements. Some clones are lacking; in checked studies, under half of them reflect an unresolved V gene, and why the rest are absent is not known. V, J and clone size reflect that table, while D and trimming were determined from the DNA. This sample is represented by about 90,000 clones; approximately 89% of them were singletons. The leading ten clones occupy approximately 0.35% of the sample.

The CDR3 sequence holds 17 residues, the cysteine and phenylalanine included. Only CDR3 DNA is held: 51 bases, read in frame from base 1. The germline V gene sets CDR1 to MDHEN and CDR2 to SYDVKM. V is reduced by 2 bases and J by 1 base, leaving a spacing of 16 bases between them. Study-level results and caveats: Patients with donor T cell macrochimerism had high GvH to HvG T cell clonal ratios in their allografts. The relatively low number and heterogeneity of intestinal transplant patients limited the conclusions. GvH clones were detected in recipient bone marrow, and some appeared earlier in ileal mucosa or blood, consistent with an intestinal mucosal origin. Early after transplant, peak levels of circulating GvH clones were associated with declines in HvG clones.

The V gene is TRBV28 and the J gene is TRBJ2-3; the D gene is possibly TRBD2, with 5 bases matching. The sequence came from a human donor who was the organ donor for an intestinal transplant. Specimen: unstimulated CD4+ T cells sorted from spleen or lymph node cells, collected before transplant. CDR3 protein: CASSLRRSPRRTDTQYF. The sequenced DNA is TGTGCCAGCAGTTTAAGGAGGTCTCCAAGACGCACAGATACGCAGTATTTT.